This TCR beta chain comes out of a study of cytomegalovirus exposure and HLA in healthy donors. Study-wide findings and caveats: Analyses of presence and absence presupposed an approximately uniform sequencing depth across donors. An analysis done earlier found most TCR beta V segments productive about 87% or about 30% of the time.

Of note for this clone: No antigen is known for it.

The PCR had 60 Vbeta and 13 Jbeta primers. Method: immunoSEQ multiplex PCR; TCRdb's copy keeps in-frame clones and lacks some. The repertoire holds some 110,000 clones, with 77% as singletons. Sequenced material: PBMCs. This TCR was recovered from a middle-aged woman in good health and CMV-seropositive.

This CDR3 reads CAWIPDRANYGYTF. The CDR3 DNA follows: TGTGCCTGGATCCCGGACAGGGCCAACTATGGCTACACCTTC. V usage is TRBV30 and J usage is TRBJ1-2; 8 bases line up with TRBD1. From germline, CDR1 is GTSNPN and CDR2 SVGIG (reference sequence). V lost 4 bases and J lost 2; bases outside the gene matches: 6. The CDR3 is 14 amino acids.